Below are 21 T cell receptor beta chains sequenced from a single sample in a study of T cells after posttransplantation cyclophosphamide. Sequencing was performed with immunoSEQ multiplex PCR; in TCRdb, only in-frame clones are kept and a portion is missing. This repertoire holds about 22,000 clones, and none appear only once. Sequenced material: PBMCs. These TCRs come from a woman in her forties or fifties in good health, CMV-negative, and a related stem cell transplant donor.

This clone was recorded at least ten times. The chain combines TRBV27 with TRBJ2-7; D is possibly TRBD1 (6 bases). In germline, CDR1 is MNHEY, CDR2 SMNVEV (reference sequence). This CDR3 has 14 residues. V was cut by 1 base and J by 2 bases, with 9 bases left in between. CDR3 amino acids: CASSLYRAPYEQYF. The CDR3 nucleotides are TGTGCCAGCAGTTTATACAGGGCCCCCTACGAGCAGTACTTC.

This clone showed up many times. The chain combines TRBV4-2 with TRBJ1-4; TRBD1 is a possible D gene (5 bases). Germline V lookup: CDR1 LGHNA, CDR2 YNFKEQ. This CDR3 has 17 amino acids. The V end was cut by 4 bases, the J end by 4 bases, with 19 bases between. The CDR3 region is CASSLSLGLLGNEKLFF. The CDR3, as DNA: TGTGCCAGCAGCCTATCGTTGGGGCTTTTGGGTAATGAAAAACTGTTTTTT.

This clone has a count of ten or more. The chain couples TRBV5-4 to TRBJ2-3; 12 bases map to TRBD2. V lost 3 bases, J lost 4 bases, and 3 bases stayed unmatched. The CDR3 runs 15 residues. In germline, CDR1 is SGHNT, CDR2 YYREEE (reference sequence). The DNA of the CDR3 is TGTGCCAGCAGCTCTAGCGGGGGGGCGGCAGATACGCAGTATTTT. Protein: CASSSSGGAADTQYF.

This clone was counted many times. CDR3 sequence reads: CASSLVGGANTEAFF. The CDR3 DNA follows: TGTGCCAGCAGCTTAGTTGGGGGGGCGAACACTGAAGCTTTCTTT. The J gene is TRBJ1-1, the V gene TRBV7-2; maybe TRBD1 (6 bases). This CDR3 is 15 amino acids long. The germline V gene encodes CDR1 SGHTA and CDR2 FQGNSA. V was clipped by 1 base and J by 1 base, with 10 bases between them.

This clone was seen repeatedly, ten times or more. The chain joins TRBV27 to TRBJ2-7; TRBD2 aligns across 8 bases. CDR1 and CDR2 from the germline V gene are MNHEY and SMNVEV (reference sequence). The CDR3 consists of 14 residues. The ends lost 5 bases at V and 2 bases at J; junction bases unmatched: 5. The DNA for the CDR3 is TGTGCCAGCAGTCCCACTAGCGGCCCCTACGAGCAGTACTTC. Translated, it gives CASSPTSGPYEQYF.

With regard to this clone: Germline and junction disagree at one end, which may indicate a read error. This chain connects TRBV4-1 to TRBJ1-6, with a weak D call TRBD1 (5 bases). The CDR3 covers 15 residues. Germline values: CDR1 MGHRA, CDR2 YSYEKL. CDR3 nucleotides: TGCGCCAGCAGCTCGTGGCGGGACCCCGATTCCCCCCTCCACTTT. Amino acids: CASSSWRDPDSPLHF.

This clone was recorded many times. This chain connects TRBV4-2 to TRBJ1-1; D possibly corresponds to TRBD1 (5 bases). CDR1 and CDR2 from the germline V gene are LGHNA and YNFKEQ. This CDR3 is 15 amino acids long. Trimming pared 5 bases from V and 5 bases from J, leaving 18 bases between. The CDR3 nucleotides read TGTGCCAGCAGCGCGGCGGTCCTGCGGGGGACTGAAGCTTTCTTT. It codes for CASSAAVLRGTEAFF.

Ten or more counts support this clone. The chain links TRBV5-1 to TRBJ2-7; the match to TRBD1 covers 8 bases. There are 12 residues in the CDR3. The V and J ends lost 6 bases and 5 bases, in that order; junction bases with no gene match: 4. CDR1 is SGHRS, CDR2 YFSETQ, per germline. Written as DNA, the CDR3 is TGCGCCAGCACAGGGGGCGAGGACGAGCAGTACTTC. Amino acid sequence: CASTGGEDEQYF.

There are a few counts of this clone. The J gene is TRBJ2-3, the V gene TRBV14; D is ambiguous. The CDR3 is 14 residues long. Germline assignment: CDR1 SGHDN and CDR2 FVKESK. V shed 2 bases and J shed 1 base, with 7 bases lying between them. Here the CDR3 reads CASSQYLGTDTQYF. The CDR3 DNA sequence: TGTGCCAGCAGCCAATACCTAGGCACAGATACGCAGTATTTT. The variable domain in full, completed from reference TRBV14 and TRBJ2-3, reads EAGVTQFPSHSVIEKGQTVTLRCDPISGHDNLYWYRRVMGKEIKFLLHFVKESKQDESGMPNNRFLAERTGGTYSTLKVQPAELEDSGVYFCASSQYLGTDTQYFGPGTRLTVL.

The sample holds many counts of this clone. This CDR3 is CAISVSVGSSLEKLFF. DNA of the CDR3: TGTGCCATCAGTGTTTCGGTAGGGAGTAGCTTGGAAAAACTGTTTTTT. This chain joins TRBV10-3 and TRBJ1-4; D unclear. V dropped 4 bases and J dropped 8 bases, with 20 bases sitting between them. Germline CDR1 reads ENHRY; CDR2 reads SYGVKD. This CDR3 is 16 amino acids long.

This clone was detected many times. The V call is TRBV5-1, the J call TRBJ2-1; 11 bases are shared with TRBD1. CDR1 is SGHRS and CDR2 is YFSETQ in the germline V gene. V trimming: 4 bases; J trimming: 6 bases; junction bases outside the gene matches: 3. The CDR3 totals 14 residues. CDR3 sequence (DNA): TGCGCCAGCAGCGCCGGGACAGGGGGCAATGAGCAGTTCTTC. This sequence encodes CASSAGTGGNEQFF.

This clone was recorded at least ten times. The rearrangement links TRBV19 to TRBJ2-3; 7 bases agree with TRBD2. The CDR3 is 14 amino acids. Germline V lookup: CDR1 LNHDA, CDR2 SQIVND (reference sequence). With 6 bases clipped from V and 2 bases from J, the junction kept 5 bases outside the gene matches. The CDR3 DNA reads TGTGCCAGTAGCAGGGACTATACCACAGATACGCAGTATTTT. Its translation: CASSRDYTTDTQYF.

This clone was observed at least ten times. V is TRBV11-2 and J is TRBJ1-5; D ambiguous. The V gene lost 0 bases and the J gene lost 7 bases, with 10 bases spanning the gap. The CDR3 is 14 amino acids. The V gene's germline CDR1 is SGHAT and CDR2 FQNNGV. The DNA for the CDR3 is TGTGCCAGCAGCTTAGATTTGAGGGTGCAGCCCCAGCATTTT. This codes for CASSLDLRVQPQHF.

This clone was counted at least ten times. The genes are TRBV27 and TRBJ2-7; 7 bases are shared with TRBD1. The CDR3 runs to 17 residues. The junction had 15 bases not matched to a gene; V was cut back by 5 bases and J by 2 bases. Germline-derived CDR1 and CDR2 are MNHEY and SMNVEV (reference sequence). The CDR3, as DNA: TGTGCCAGCAGTCCCCTTGGCCCGACAGGGTTCCCCTACGAGCAGTACTTC. Translation gives CASSPLGPTGFPYEQYF.

This clone was counted many times. This chain joins TRBV6-1 and TRBJ1-2; D is ambiguous. CDR1 and CDR2 (germline): MNHNS, SASEGT. The V end lost 1 base, the J end lost 5 bases, and 8 bases lay between the germline ends. This CDR3 has 13 amino acids. The CDR3 sequence: CASSEVGGYGYTF. The CDR3 DNA reads as TGTGCCAGCAGTGAAGTCGGAGGGTATGGCTACACCTTC.

This clone was counted at least ten times. This sequence joins TRBV11-3 and TRBJ2-5; 9 bases map to TRBD1. The CDR3 sequence is 17 residues long. After removal of 5 bases from V and 4 bases from J, the junction contained 14 bases not matched to a gene. CDR1 is SGHNT, CDR2 YENEEA, per germline. The CDR3 reads CASSSSPGTGSGETQYF. The DNA for the CDR3 is TGTGCCAGCAGCAGTTCTCCCGGGACAGGGTCGGGAGAGACCCAGTACTTC.

This clone occurred many times. The chain joins TRBV14 to TRBJ1-1; D unclear. Per the germline V gene, CDR1 is SGHDN and CDR2 is FVKESK. CDR3 length: 16 residues. Trimming took 1 base from V and 1 from J, leaving 13 bases between them. CDR3 region: CASSQVKILPNTEAFF. The DNA for the CDR3 is TGTGCCAGCAGCCAAGTAAAGATCCTACCGAACACTGAAGCTTTCTTT. The full variable domain, with the rest looked up from reference TRBV14 and TRBJ1-1, is EAGVTQFPSHSVIEKGQTVTLRCDPISGHDNLYWYRRVMGKEIKFLLHFVKESKQDESGMPNNRFLAERTGGTYSTLKVQPAELEDSGVYFCASSQVKILPNTEAFFGQGTRLTVV.

This clone was observed at least ten times. J is TRBJ2-1 and V is TRBV28, with 11 bases that match TRBD2. V lost 2 bases to trimming and J lost 0 bases; unmatched junction nucleotides: 9. Per the germline V gene, CDR1 is MDHEN and CDR2 is SYDVKM. The CDR3 extends over 19 amino acids. The CDR3 nucleotides read TGTGCCAGCAGTTTAGAGCTAGCGGGAGGCATAAGCTCCTACAATGAGCAGTTCTTC. It specifies CASSLELAGGISSYNEQFF.

This sequence joins TRBV28 and TRBJ1-1; possibly TRBD1 for D (6 bases). The V end lost 7 bases, the J end lost 0 bases, and 9 bases lay between the germline ends. Germline CDR1 MDHEN, CDR2 SYDVKM. The CDR3 extends over 13 amino acids. The CDR3 sequence: CASNRVVNTEAFF. The CDR3 DNA reads TGTGCCAGCAACAGGGTCGTGAACACTGAAGCTTTCTTT.

This clone occurred many times. The genes are TRBV6-1 and TRBJ2-7, with 7 positions matching TRBD2. The germline gives CDR1 MNHNS, CDR2 SASEGT. V lost 1 base to trimming and J lost 0 bases; unmatched junction nucleotides: 3. The CDR3 has 15 residues. CDR3 region: CASSEETSASYEQYF. The CDR3 DNA follows: TGTGCCAGCAGTGAAGAAACTAGCGCCTCCTACGAGCAGTACTTC.

This clone was counted ten times or more. The rearrangement links TRBV11-2 to TRBJ2-7, with 7 bases matching TRBD1. This CDR3 spans 12 amino acids. CDR1 and CDR2 (germline): SGHAT, FQNNGV. J was trimmed by 3 bases and V by 6 bases; bases with no gene match: 2. Here the CDR3 reads CASSGDSYEQYF. CDR3 coding DNA: TGTGCCAGCAGTGGGGACAGCTACGAGCAGTACTTC.